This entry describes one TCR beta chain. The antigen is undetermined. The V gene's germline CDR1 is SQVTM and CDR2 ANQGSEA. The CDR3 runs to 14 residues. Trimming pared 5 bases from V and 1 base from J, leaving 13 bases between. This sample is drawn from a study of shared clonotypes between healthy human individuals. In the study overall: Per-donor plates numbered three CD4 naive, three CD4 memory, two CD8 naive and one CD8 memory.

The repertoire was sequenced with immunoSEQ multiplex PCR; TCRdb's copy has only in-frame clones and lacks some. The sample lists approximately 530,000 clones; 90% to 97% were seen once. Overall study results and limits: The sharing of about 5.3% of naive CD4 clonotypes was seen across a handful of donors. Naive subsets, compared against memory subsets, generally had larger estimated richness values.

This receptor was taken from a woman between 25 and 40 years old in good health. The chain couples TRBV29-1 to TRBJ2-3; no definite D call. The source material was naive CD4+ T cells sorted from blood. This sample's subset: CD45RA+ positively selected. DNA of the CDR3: TGCAGCGTTTCGACGAATATACGCACAGATACGCAGTATTTT. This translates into CSVSTNIRTDTQYF.